The 25 T cell receptor beta chains reported below all come from one sample, sequenced in a study of cytomegalovirus exposure and HLA in healthy donors. In the PCR, 60 Vbeta and 13 Jbeta primers were used. Measured with immunoSEQ multiplex PCR; TCRdb has only the in-frame clones, and not every one. This sample contains some 200,000 clones. The sequenced sample consisted of PBMCs. These receptors were taken from a girl aged 2 to 9 in good health and CMV-seropositive.

The CDR3 protein is CASSSGTGGTTYEQYF. The DNA of the CDR3 is TGTGCCAGCAGCTCTGGGACAGGGGGCACGACCTACGAGCAGTACTTC. The chain combines TRBV7-2 with TRBJ2-7; 12 positions match TRBD1. The germline V gene has CDR1 SGHTA and CDR2 FQGNSA. After removal of 4 bases from V and 2 bases from J, the junction contained 6 bases not matched to a gene. The CDR3 totals 16 residues.

The J gene is TRBJ1-4, the V gene TRBV7-2; D gene ambiguous. The CDR3 consists of 14 residues. The germline CDR1 and CDR2 sequences are SGHTA and FQGNSA. Trimming pared 6 bases from V and 7 bases from J, leaving 15 bases between. The CDR3 region has the DNA TGTGCCAGCAGGAGGGAGATAGTTGGTGAAAAACTGTTTTTT. Protein: CASRREIVGEKLFF.

This chain uses TRBV30 with TRBJ1-1; no clear D. Trimming took off 3 bases at V and 7 bases at J, with 9 bases between the two ends. In germline, CDR1 is GTSNPN, CDR2 SVGIG (reference sequence). The CDR3 length is 11 residues. For the CDR3, the DNA is TGTGCCTGGAGCCCCCTAGATGAAGCTTTCTTT. Encoded protein: CAWSPLDEAFF.

The chain joins TRBV29-1 to TRBJ2-1; no firm D call. Germline CDR1 and CDR2: SQVTM and ANQGSEA. This CDR3 is 15 amino acids long. Trimming stripped 4 bases from V and 4 bases from J, with 17 bases between. The CDR3 nucleotides are TGCAGCGTTGGCGGCCGCTTGTCCTCTTACAATGAGCAGTTCTTC. Protein: CSVGGRLSSYNEQFF.

The chain carries TRBV9 and TRBJ2-1, with 14 bases lining up with TRBD2. Germline-derived CDR1 and CDR2 are SGDLS and YYNGEE. The V and J ends lost 4 bases and 6 bases, in that order; junction bases with no gene match: 9. The CDR3 length is 17 residues. CDR3 sequence: CASSPKTSGRVTNEQFF. The CDR3 bases are TGTGCCAGCAGCCCAAAGACTAGCGGGAGGGTTACCAATGAGCAGTTCTTC.

The V and J genes are TRBV2 and TRBJ2-6, with a weak D call TRBD2 (5 bases). This CDR3 is built from 14 residues. Germline CDR1 SNHLY, CDR2 FYNNEI. V was cut by 11 bases and J by 4 bases, with 15 bases left in between. The CDR3 loop is CASLPRVGANVLTF. The DNA of the CDR3 is TGTGCCTCACTGCCGAGGGTGGGGGCCAACGTCCTGACTTTC.

The CDR3 DNA reads as TGTGCCAGCGGAGGGTCTAGCACAGATACGCAGTATTTT. It translates to CASGGSSTDTQYF. The rearrangement links TRBV6-1 to TRBJ2-3, with D possibly being TRBD2 (6 bases). V was pared by 8 bases and J by 0 bases, with 9 bases between. The CDR3 runs 13 residues. Germline CDR1 is MNHNS and CDR2 is SASEGT.

Written as DNA, the CDR3 is TGTGCCAGCAGCGCTACCTACGAGCAGTACTTC. It is translated as CASSATYEQYF. The gene calls are TRBV2 and TRBJ2-5; no firm D call. The J call is uncertain, as TRBJ2-7 better fits the DNA end. Germline V gives CDR1 SNHLY, CDR2 FYNNEI. CDR3 length equals 11 residues.

The chain carries TRBV5-1 and TRBJ2-3; a weak D match, TRBD2 (6 bases). The V gene's germline CDR1 is SGHRS and CDR2 YFSETQ. This CDR3 is 15 amino acids long. The V and J ends lost 2 bases and 3 bases respectively, with 13 bases between them. The CDR3 is CASSLKILATDTQYF. The DNA for the CDR3 is TGCGCCAGCAGCTTAAAAATCCTAGCGACAGATACGCAGTATTTT.

V is TRBV14 and J is TRBJ1-2; no firm D call. Per the germline V gene, CDR1 is SGHDN and CDR2 is FVKESK. V was clipped by 0 bases and J by 13 bases, with 12 bases between them. The CDR3 spans 12 residues. The CDR3 spells CASSQDLGRVTF. DNA of the CDR3: TGTGCCAGCAGCCAAGATCTAGGGCGGGTCACCTTC. Using reference TRBV14 and TRBJ1-2 for the parts outside the CDR3, the full variable domain is EAGVTQFPSHSVIEKGQTVTLRCDPISGHDNLYWYRRVMGKEIKFLLHFVKESKQDESGMPNNRFLAERTGGTYSTLKVQPAELEDSGVYFCASSQDLGRVTFGSGTRLTVV.

The V call is TRBV27, the J call TRBJ2-7; weak D call: TRBD2 (6 bases). V lost 0 bases and J lost 3, with 12 bases in between. The CDR3 totals 15 residues. Per germline, CDR1 MNHEY and CDR2 SMNVEV (reference sequence). The CDR3 protein is CASSLSVGGNYEQYF. Written as DNA, the CDR3 is TGTGCCAGCAGTTTATCCGTGGGGGGAAACTACGAGCAGTACTTC.

The V and J genes are TRBV4-1 and TRBJ2-6; D remains ambiguous. CDR1 and CDR2 (germline): MGHRA, YSYEKL. The CDR3 consists of 16 residues. Trimming removed 4 bases at V and 0 bases at J, with 10 bases between. The CDR3 DNA follows: TGCGCCAGCAGCCTCGAAAAGAGCTCTGGGGCCAACGTCCTGACTTTC. Translated: CASSLEKSSGANVLTF.

The V gene is TRBV18, the J gene TRBJ2-3; the match to TRBD1 covers 8 bases. The V segment lost 0 bases and the J segment 4 bases; nucleotides outside the gene matches: 0. The CDR3 has 14 amino acids. CDR1 is KGHSH and CDR2 is LQKENI in the germline V gene. CDR3 in amino acids: CASSPPTGADTQYF. The DNA of the CDR3 is TGTGCCAGCTCACCACCGACAGGGGCAGATACGCAGTATTTT.

The chain employs TRBV4-1 and TRBJ1-4; 7 nucleotides align to TRBD1. The CDR3 consists of 16 residues. Looked up from germline, CDR1 is MGHRA and CDR2 is YSYEKL. Germline trimming cut 1 base from V and 8 bases from J; bases unmatched to any gene: 10. Here the CDR3 reads CASSQVFQGGGEKLFF. CDR3 DNA: TGCGCCAGCAGCCAAGTTTTCCAGGGGGGTGGGGAAAAACTGTTTTTT.

This chain joins TRBV28 and TRBJ1-1; no firm D call. Germline CDR1 MDHEN, CDR2 SYDVKM. V shed 3 bases and J shed 1 base, with 6 bases lying between them. This CDR3 is 13 amino acids long. In DNA form, the CDR3 reads TGTGCCAGCAGTTTCCCGTCGAACACTGAAGCTTTCTTT. This sequence encodes CASSFPSNTEAFF.

The chain has TRBV28 and TRBJ1-1, with TRBD1 matching 7 bases. Trimming at V came to 8 bases and at J to 4 bases, leaving 7 bases not matched to a gene. Germline assignment: CDR1 MDHEN and CDR2 SYDVKM. The CDR3 contains 13 residues. The CDR3 sequence is CASPDRSSTEAFF. The CDR3 region has the DNA TGTGCCAGCCCGGACAGGTCGAGCACTGAAGCTTTCTTT.

This rearrangement joins TRBV10-1 to TRBJ2-5, with a weak D call TRBD2 (5 bases). The CDR3 is 14 amino acids. CDR1 is WNHNN and CDR2 is SYGVQD in the germline V gene (reference sequence). V gave up 4 bases and J gave up 3 bases, with 12 bases separating them. The CDR3 DNA is TGCGCCAGCAGTGGTGGGAGTAGGGAAGAGACCCAGTACTTC. Encoded protein: CASSGGSREETQYF.

The chain links TRBV5-6 to TRBJ1-1; D possibly corresponds to TRBD1 (5 bases). Looked up from germline, CDR1 is SGHDT and CDR2 is YYEEEE. V was pared by 1 base and J by 1 base, with 17 bases between. The CDR3 is 17 amino acids. Here the CDR3 DNA reads TGTGCCAGCAGCTTGCCGGAACCGGGACTGCAGAACACTGAAGCTTTCTTT. As protein: CASSLPEPGLQNTEAFF. Using reference TRBV5-6 and TRBJ1-1 for the parts outside the CDR3, the full variable domain is DAGVTQSPTHLIKTRGQQVTLRCSPKSGHDTVSWYQQALGQGPQFIFQYYEEEERQRGNFPDRFSGHQFPNYSSELNVNALLLGDSALYLCASSLPEPGLQNTEAFFGQGTRLTVV.

The chain joins TRBV28 to TRBJ1-2; 7 nucleotides align to TRBD1. Germline V gene sequence: CDR1 MDHEN, CDR2 SYDVKM. This CDR3 has 13 amino acids. The J segment lost 7 bases and the V segment lost 3 bases, leaving 5 bases of the junction unmatched. CDR3 coding DNA: TGTGCCAGCAGTTTCAGGCAGGGGGGTGGCTACACCTTC. Amino acid sequence: CASSFRQGGGYTF.

The chain links TRBV5-5 to TRBJ1-1; D call uncertain. From germline, CDR1 is SGHKS and CDR2 YYEKEE (reference sequence). Between the trimmed V and J ends, which lost 2 bases and 1 base, there was a span of 12 bases. The CDR3 is made up of 15 amino acids. DNA for the CDR3: TGTGCCAGCAGCTTTTCTTTTGTCCCGAACACTGAAGCTTTCTTT. It yields the protein CASSFSFVPNTEAFF.

This chain connects TRBV4-1 to TRBJ2-1, with 12 bases matching TRBD2. CDR1 and CDR2 from the germline V gene are MGHRA and YSYEKL. The CDR3 is 18 amino acids. V gave up 1 base and J gave up 5 bases; unmatched junction bases: 9. The CDR3 loop is CASSQGLAGAPRDNEQFF. CDR3 bases: TGCGCCAGCAGCCAAGGACTAGCGGGGGCCCCCCGGGACAATGAGCAGTTCTTC.

The chain carries TRBV29-1 and TRBJ1-2; D call uncertain. The CDR3 totals 13 residues. Deletions cut 3 bases from V and 2 bases from J, with 10 bases between. CDR1 is SQVTM and CDR2 is ANQGSEA in the germline V gene. The CDR3, as DNA: TGCAGCGTTGAGAACAGACTAAACTATGGCTACACCTTC. Its protein product is CSVENRLNYGYTF. The full variable domain, completed using reference TRBV29-1 and TRBJ1-2, is SAVISQKPSRDICQRGTSLTIQCQVDSQVTMMFWYRQQPGQSLTLIATANQGSEATYESGFVIDKFPISRPNLTFSTLTVSNMSPEDSSIYLCSVENRLNYGYTFGSGTRLTVV.

V usage is TRBV27 and J usage is TRBJ1-1; TRBD1 aligns across 7 bases. CDR1 and CDR2 from the germline V gene are MNHEY and SMNVEV (reference sequence). This CDR3 spans 14 amino acids. For the CDR3, the DNA is TGTGCGAGTAAGCAGGGGGGCCTTATCTCTGAAGCTTTCTTT. It yields the protein CASKQGGLISEAFF.

V and J are TRBV28 and TRBJ2-1; weak D call: TRBD2 (6 bases). The CDR3 loop spans 13 amino acids. Germline loops: CDR1 MDHEN, CDR2 SYDVKM. The V end lost 5 bases, the J end lost 9 bases, and 14 bases lay between the germline ends. The CDR3 DNA is TGTGCCAGCAGTCCGGAGGGCCGAGGTGAGCAGTTCTTC. It is translated as CASSPEGRGEQFF.

The CDR3 DNA sequence: TGCGCCAGCAGGGGAGCGGGAGGGGCGGAGCAGTACTTC. Translated, it gives CASRGAGGAEQYF. V usage is TRBV23-1 and J usage is TRBJ2-7; 10 nucleotides align to TRBD2. TRBV23-1 is annotated as an ORF whose role is uncertain. Trimming at V came to 6 bases and at J to 7 bases, leaving 6 bases not matched to a gene. The CDR3 sequence is 13 residues long.